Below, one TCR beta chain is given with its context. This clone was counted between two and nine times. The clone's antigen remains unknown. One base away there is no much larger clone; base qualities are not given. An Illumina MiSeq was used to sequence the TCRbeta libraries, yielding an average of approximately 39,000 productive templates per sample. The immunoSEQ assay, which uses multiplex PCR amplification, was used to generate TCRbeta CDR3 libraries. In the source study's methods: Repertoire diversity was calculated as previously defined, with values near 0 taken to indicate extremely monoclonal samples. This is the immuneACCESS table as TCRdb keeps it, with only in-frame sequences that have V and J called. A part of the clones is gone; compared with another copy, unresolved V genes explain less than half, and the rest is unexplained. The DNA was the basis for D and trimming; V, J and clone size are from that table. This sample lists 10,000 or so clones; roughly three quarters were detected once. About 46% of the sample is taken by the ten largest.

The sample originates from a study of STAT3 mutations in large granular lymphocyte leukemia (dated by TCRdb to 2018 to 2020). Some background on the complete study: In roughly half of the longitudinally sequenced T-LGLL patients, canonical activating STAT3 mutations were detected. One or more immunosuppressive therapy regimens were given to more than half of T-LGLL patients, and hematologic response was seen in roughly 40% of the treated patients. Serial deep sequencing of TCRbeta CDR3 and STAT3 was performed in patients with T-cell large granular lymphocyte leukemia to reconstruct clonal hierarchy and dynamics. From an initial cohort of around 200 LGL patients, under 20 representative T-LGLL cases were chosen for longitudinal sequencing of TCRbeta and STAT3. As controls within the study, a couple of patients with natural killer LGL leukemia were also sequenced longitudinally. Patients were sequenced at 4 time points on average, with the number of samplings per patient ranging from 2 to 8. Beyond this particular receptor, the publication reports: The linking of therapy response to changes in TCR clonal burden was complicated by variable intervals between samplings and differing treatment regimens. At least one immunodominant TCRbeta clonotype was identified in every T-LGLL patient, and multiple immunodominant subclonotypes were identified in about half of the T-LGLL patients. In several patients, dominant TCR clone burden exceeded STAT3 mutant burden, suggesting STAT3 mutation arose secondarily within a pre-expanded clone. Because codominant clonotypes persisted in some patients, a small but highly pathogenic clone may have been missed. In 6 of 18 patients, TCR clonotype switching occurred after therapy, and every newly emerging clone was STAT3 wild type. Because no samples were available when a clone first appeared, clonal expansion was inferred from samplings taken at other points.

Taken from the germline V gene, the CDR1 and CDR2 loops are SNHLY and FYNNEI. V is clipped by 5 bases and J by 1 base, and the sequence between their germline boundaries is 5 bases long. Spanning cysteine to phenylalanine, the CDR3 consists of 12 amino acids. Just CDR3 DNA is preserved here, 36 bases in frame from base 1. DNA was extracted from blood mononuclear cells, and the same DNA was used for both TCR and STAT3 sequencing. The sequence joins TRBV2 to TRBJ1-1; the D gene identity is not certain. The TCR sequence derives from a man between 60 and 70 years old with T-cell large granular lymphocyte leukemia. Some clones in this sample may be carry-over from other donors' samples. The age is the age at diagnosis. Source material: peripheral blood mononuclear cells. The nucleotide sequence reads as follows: TGTGCCAGCAGTCCCCCGAACACTGAAGCTTTCTTT. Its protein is CASSPPNTEAFF.